These 6 T cell receptor beta chains were all obtained from the same sample, sequenced in a study of human T cells and chemical hapten exposure. Each CDR3 protein gets one entry after TCRdb re-called the RACE reads with MiXCR. Here the sample spans about 97,000 distinct CDR3 sequences, roughly 27% being singletons. This sample's time point: patch test 3, about 24 weeks after DPC sensitization. Noted treatment: therapeutic diphenylcyclopropenone sensitization with weekly scalp DPC. The sample in question was whole blood, obtained in connection with sensitization to the hapten diphenylcyclopropenone (DPC). Receptor source: a man aged 35 to 55 with alopecia areata. Some clones in this sample may be carry-over from other donors' samples.

This clonotype was counted a few times. This chain joins TRBV6-5 and TRBJ1-5; D possibly corresponds to TRBD1 (6 bases). CDR3 length: 16 amino acids. Trimming took off 0 bases at V and 3 bases at J, with 12 bases between the two ends. Looked up from germline, CDR1 is MNHEY and CDR2 is SVGAGI. The DNA of the CDR3 is TGTGCCAGCAGTTACTCGGGGGCGCCTCCCAATCAGCCCCAGCATTTT. Protein sequence: CASSYSGAPPNQPQHF.

Ten or more counts support this clonotype. V and J are TRBV5-1 and TRBJ2-5; D may match TRBD1 or TRBD2 (6 bases each). This CDR3 is 15 amino acids long. Per the germline V gene, CDR1 is SGHRS and CDR2 is YFSETQ. Trimming took 0 bases from V and 1 from J, leaving 10 bases between them. This CDR3 reads CASSLVSGAQETQYF. The CDR3 DNA is TGCGCCAGCAGCTTGGTTTCGGGGGCCCAAGAGACCCAGTACTTC.

This clonotype was detected only a few times. V gene TRBV6-6 combines with J gene TRBJ2-6; D is undetermined. Germline V gene data show CDR1 as MNHNY and CDR2 as SVGAGI (reference sequence). The CDR3 extends over 14 amino acids. Between the trimmed V and J ends, which lost 5 bases and 3 bases, there was a span of 8 bases. CDR3 in DNA: TGTGCCAGCAGTCTGGGTCGTGGGGCCAACGTCCTGACTTTC. It translates to CASSLGRGANVLTF.

The chain is built from TRBV7-2 and TRBJ2-1; D is possibly TRBD2 (5 bases). The germline V gene has CDR1 SGHTA and CDR2 FQGNSA. The CDR3 has 13 residues. The V end lost 1 base, the J end lost 9 bases, and 10 bases lay between the germline ends. CDR3 region: CASSLGGSGEQFF. The CDR3 DNA sequence: TGTGCCAGCAGCTTAGGGGGAAGCGGTGAGCAGTTCTTC. The full variable domain, with the rest looked up from reference TRBV7-2 and TRBJ2-1, is GAGVSQSPSNKVTEKGKDVELRCDPISGHTALYWYRQSLGQGLEFLIYFQGNSAPDKSGLPSDRFSAERTGGSVSTLTIQRTQQEDSAVYLCASSLGGSGEQFFGPGTRLTVL.

With regard to this clonotype: The junction differs from germline at one of its ends, possibly a read error. The chain links TRBV5-5 to TRBJ2-2; D remains ambiguous. In germline, CDR1 is SGHKS, CDR2 YYEKEE (reference sequence). This CDR3 spans 14 amino acids. CDR3 nucleotides: TGTGCCAGCAGCTTGGGTCCGAACGCCGGGGAGCTGTTTTTT. It is translated as CASSLGPNAGELFF.

Many counts were recorded for this clonotype. The V gene is TRBV20-1, the J gene TRBJ2-4; D may correspond to TRBD1 or TRBD2 (5 bases each). Germline assignment: CDR1 DFQATT and CDR2 SNEGSKA (reference sequence). The ends were cut back, 3 bases at V and 0 bases at J, with 6 bases in the middle. The CDR3 contains 13 residues. CDR3 region: CSARGRAKNIQYF. Written as DNA, the CDR3 is TGCAGTGCTAGGGGACGAGCCAAAAACATTCAGTACTTC.